Listed here is a single T cell receptor (beta chain). This record belongs to a study of Ad26.COV2.S vaccination and SARS-CoV-2 variants. Treatment noted: around 19 received Ad26.COV2.S at low or high dose, single or two shots; roughly five received placebo; per-sample allocation not given. Material that was analyzed had been drawn on day 63 after the first vaccine or placebo injection. CDR3 length: 16 residues. V lost 0 bases to trimming and J lost 0 bases, with 8 bases between them. Germline CDR1 MNHNS, CDR2 SASEGT. Clones were sequenced by immunoSEQ multiplex PCR, and TCRdb holds only the in-frame ones, with some missing. Of more than 300,000 clones listed, approximately 80% are singletons.

This TCR derives from a person aged 18-60 years who received the Ad26.COV2.S COVID-19 vaccine or a placebo. Specimen: peripheral blood, collected in a trial of Ad26.COV2.S vaccine versus placebo. The chain employs TRBV6-1 and TRBJ1-4; TRBD1 is a possible D gene (5 bases). CDR3 sequence (DNA): TGTGCCAGCAGTGAAGCCAGGGCCGCAACTAATGAAAAACTGTTTTTT. It yields the protein CASSEARAATNEKLFF.